A selection of T cell receptor beta chains follows, all from one sample in a study of cytomegalovirus exposure and HLA in healthy donors. Repertoires were generated with immunoSEQ multiplex PCR, while TCRdb's copy carries only in-frame clones and drops some. The table for this sample gives approximately 110,000 clones. The sequencing sample was made of PBMCs. These receptors all stem from a man aged 18 to 35 in good health and CMV-seronegative. Each CDR3 is given with its conserved first and last residue. D genes are given only for firm matches.

v_call	j_call	d_call	cdr3_aa	cdr3_nt
TRBV2	TRBJ1-2	TRBD1	CASRGQSYGYTF	TGTGCCAGCAGGGGACAGAGCTATGGCTACACCTTC
TRBV19	TRBJ1-6	.	CASSIGQKNSPLHF	TGTGCCAGTAGTATAGGACAGAAAAATTCACCCCTCCACTTT
TRBV4-1	TRBJ1-4	.	CASTYRQEQNEKLFF	TGCGCCAGCACCTACCGACAGGAACAAAATGAAAAACTGTTTTTT
TRBV4-1	TRBJ2-3	.	CASSQDRSRTDTQYF	TGCGCCAGCAGCCAAGATCGCTCTAGAACAGATACGCAGTATTTT
TRBV2	TRBJ1-2	TRBD1	CASSRTDRVDGYTF	TGTGCCAGCAGTCGTACGGACAGGGTAGACGGCTACACCTTC
TRBV7-3	TRBJ2-1	TRBD1	CASSRQGLRDEQFF	TGTGCCAGCAGCCGACAGGGGTTGCGTGATGAGCAGTTCTTC
TRBV7-3	TRBJ2-3	TRBD2	CASSLTWRGVERGLCWGDTQYF	TGTGCCAGCAGCTTAACGTGGCGGGGCGTCGAGCGGGGACTATGCTGGGGAGATACGCAGTATTTT
TRBV6-5	TRBJ1-5	TRBD1	CASRPGTGDQPQHF	TGTGCCAGCAGGCCCGGGACAGGTGATCAGCCCCAGCATTTT
TRBV19	TRBJ2-2	.	CASVYSTNTGELFF	TGTGCCAGCGTTTACAGTACGAACACCGGGGAGCTGTTTTTT
TRBV7-2	TRBJ2-7	TRBD2	CASSPHLAGGTYEQYF	TGTGCCAGCAGCCCTCACCTAGCGGGAGGCACCTACGAGCAGTACTTC
TRBV28	TRBJ2-7	.	CASSGGLSPYEQYF	TGTGCCAGCAGCGGCGGGCTCTCCCCCTACGAGCAGTACTTC
TRBV5-4	TRBJ2-3	TRBD2	CASSLYSGKGTDTQYF	TGTGCCAGCAGCTTGTATAGCGGGAAGGGCACAGATACGCAGTATTTT
TRBV25-1	TRBJ2-1	.	CASGDEITTYNEQFF	TGTGCCAGCGGTGACGAGATTACGACCTACAATGAGCAGTTCTTC
TRBV7-2	TRBJ2-1	TRBD2	CASSLEVWGGSYNEQFF	TGTGCCAGCAGCTTAGAAGTTTGGGGGGGCTCCTACAATGAGCAGTTCTTC
TRBV7-9	TRBJ1-1	TRBD1	CASRPGQGPTEAFF	TGTGCCAGCAGACCAGGACAGGGTCCCACTGAAGCTTTCTTT
TRBV6-1	TRBJ1-5	.	CASSEGTTWAQPQHF	TGTGCCAGCAGTGAAGGGACTACGTGGGCTCAGCCCCAGCATTTT
TRBV6-1	TRBJ2-3	TRBD2	CASSDVPSGTQYF	TGTGCCAGCAGTGACGTCCCTAGCGGTACGCAGTATTTT
TRBV7-9	TRBJ2-5	TRBD2	CASSRSSGVDETQYF	TGTGCCAGCAGCCGTAGTAGCGGGGTGGACGAGACCCAGTACTTC
TRBV7-2	TRBJ2-7	TRBD1	CASSLERDRYGEQYF	TGTGCCAGCAGCTTAGAGAGGGACAGATATGGCGAGCAGTACTTC
TRBV13	TRBJ1-2	TRBD1	CASSLDRASGYTF	TGTGCCAGCAGCCTGGACAGGGCGTCTGGCTACACCTTC
TRBV4-2	TRBJ2-2	.	CASSQDEGGSPGELFF	TGTGCCAGCAGCCAAGATGAGGGAGGCTCGCCCGGGGAGCTGTTTTTT
TRBV23-1	TRBJ2-1	.	CASSQSGGGPDEQFF	TGCGCCAGCAGTCAATCAGGGGGGGGCCCCGATGAGCAGTTCTTC
TRBV9	TRBJ1-2	TRBD1	CASSVVTGAGYTF	TGTGCCAGCAGCGTAGTTACAGGGGCTGGCTACACCTTC
TRBV27	TRBJ2-7	TRBD1	CASSDRDRAFYEQYF	TGTGCCAGCAGTGACCGGGACAGGGCGTTCTACGAGCAGTACTTC
TRBV7-2	TRBJ2-7	.	CASSPWVGSTYEQYF	TGTGCCAGCAGCCCCTGGGTGGGCAGCACCTACGAGCAGTACTTC
TRBV11-3	TRBJ2-5	.	CASSKGGVSETQYF	TGTGCCAGCAGCAAGGGGGGGGTCTCAGAGACCCAGTACTTC
TRBV6-5	TRBJ1-5	.	CASRSNLGTSTQHF	TGTGCCAGCAGGAGTAACCTAGGGACATCGACCCAGCATTTT
TRBV9	TRBJ2-2	.	CASSVEEGILVGLGAGELFF	TGTGCCAGCAGCGTAGAGGAGGGTATCTTAGTTGGACTGGGGGCCGGGGAGCTGTTTTTT
TRBV5-1	TRBJ1-4	TRBD1	CASSLAQQGAEKLFF	TGCGCCAGCAGCTTGGCGCAACAGGGGGCTGAAAAACTGTTTTTT
TRBV6-6	TRBJ2-7	.	CASSYAQGSYEQYF	TGTGCCAGCAGTTACGCTCAGGGCTCCTACGAGCAGTACTTC
TRBV4-1	TRBJ2-7	.	CASSPISGAYEQYF	TGCGCCAGCAGCCCCATATCCGGGGCCTACGAGCAGTACTTC
TRBV5-1	TRBJ2-4	TRBD2	CASSSRLAGLAKNIQYF	TGCGCCAGCAGCTCCAGACTAGCGGGCCTAGCCAAAAACATTCAGTACTTC
TRBV9	TRBJ2-7	TRBD1	CASNPTGGHEQYF	TGTGCCAGCAACCCGACAGGGGGCCACGAGCAGTACTTC
TRBV28	TRBJ1-4	.	CASRGGSRQPTNEKLFF	TGTGCCAGCAGGGGGGGGAGTCGACAGCCAACTAATGAAAAACTGTTTTTT
TRBV7-2	TRBJ1-4	TRBD1	CASSPDRGHEKLFF	TGTGCCAGCAGCCCGGACAGGGGTCACGAAAAACTGTTTTTT
TRBV10-1	TRBJ2-7	TRBD2	CASSESMGLAGVGEQYF	TGCGCCAGCAGTGAGTCGATGGGTTTAGCGGGAGTAGGCGAGCAGTACTTC
TRBV6-1	TRBJ2-7	.	CASGAMPFYEQYF	TGTGCCAGCGGGGCGATGCCCTTTTACGAGCAGTACTTC
TRBV6-1	TRBJ2-3	TRBD1	CASRNQGEWPDTQYF	TGTGCCAGCAGAAATCAGGGGGAATGGCCAGATACGCAGTATTTT
TRBV4-1	TRBJ1-5	TRBD1	CASSQDRGHTRGNQPQHF	TGCGCCAGCAGCCAAGATAGGGGGCACACAAGAGGCAATCAGCCCCAGCATTTT
TRBV6-1	TRBJ2-5	TRBD2	CASSWPLAGGETQYF	TGTGCCAGCAGTTGGCCGCTAGCGGGAGGAGAGACCCAGTACTTC
TRBV14	TRBJ1-3	TRBD1	CASSSRGGLSGNTIYF	TGTGCCAGCAGCTCCCGAGGGGGCCTCTCTGGAAACACCATATATTTT
TRBV6-1	TRBJ2-7	.	CASSVQGYEQYF	TGTGCCAGCAGTGTCCAGGGTTACGAGCAGTACTTC
TRBV5-1	TRBJ2-5	TRBD2	CASSLATSGAETQYF	TGCGCCAGCAGCTTGGCGACTAGCGGGGCGGAGACCCAGTACTTC
TRBV6-1	TRBJ2-7	TRBD2	CASSEGRLAGVYEQYF	TGTGCCAGCAGTGAAGGGAGACTAGCGGGGGTCTACGAGCAGTACTTC
TRBV5-1	TRBJ2-3	.	CASSSGAEEGTQYF	TGCGCCAGCAGCTCCGGGGCCGAGGAGGGTACGCAGTATTTT